This record concerns one TCR beta chain sequence. These data belong to a study of blood T cell repertoires in COVID-19. Sequencing was performed with immunoSEQ multiplex PCR; in TCRdb, only in-frame clones are kept and a portion is missing. The table includes some 130,000 clones, 60% to 80% detected once. The V segment lost 4 bases and the J segment 5 bases; nucleotides outside the gene matches: 8. The CDR3 has 14 amino acids. The germline V gene has CDR1 SGHDT and CDR2 YYEEEE. The sequenced sample consisted of peripheral blood. The chain uses TRBV5-6 and TRBJ1-2; 7 nucleotides agree with TRBD1. The sequence was obtained from a woman aged 65 to 85 with acute or convalescent COVID-19. CDR3 nucleotides: TGTGCCAGCAGCCCCGGACAGGAACAATATGGCTACACCTTC. This encodes CASSPGQEQYGYTF.